This passage covers 8 T cell receptor beta chains from one sample sequenced in a study of blood T cell repertoires in COVID-19. The protocol was immunoSEQ multiplex PCR, while the TCRdb copy is restricted to in-frame clones and leaves out a portion. This table has more than 200,000 clones, approximately 81% appearing once. The sample taken for sequencing was peripheral blood. Source of these receptors: a woman aged 80 or over with acute or convalescent COVID-19.

The chain links TRBV11-2 to TRBJ2-5; 9 bases match TRBD1. From germline, CDR1 is SGHAT and CDR2 FQNNGV. Unmatched junction bases numbered 17, after V lost 1 base and J lost 5 bases. The CDR3 totals 19 residues. For the CDR3, the DNA is TGTGCCAGCAGCTTAGGATGGTGGTGGACAGGGGTGGTCTCGGAGACCCAGTACTTC. It yields the protein CASSLGWWWTGVVSETQYF.

The rearrangement joins TRBV19 to TRBJ2-7, with 11 bases identical to TRBD1. The CDR3 runs 16 residues. The V gene end was trimmed by 6 bases and the J gene end by 3 bases; junction bases not matched to a gene: 10. In germline, CDR1 is LNHDA, CDR2 SQIVND (reference sequence). For the CDR3, the DNA is TGTGCCAGTAGGCCGGGACAGGGGGAATTCAACTACGAGCAGTACTTC. Translated, it gives CASRPGQGEFNYEQYF.

The chain links TRBV5-4 to TRBJ2-5; D gene uncertain. V gave up 0 bases and J gave up 2 bases, with 8 bases separating them. Per the germline V gene, CDR1 is SGHNT and CDR2 is YYREEE (reference sequence). The CDR3 covers 14 residues. The CDR3 protein is CASSLANSQETQYF. DNA of the CDR3: TGTGCCAGCAGCTTGGCCAACTCGCAAGAGACCCAGTACTTC. The complete variable domain, with remaining parts taken from reference TRBV5-4 and TRBJ2-5, reads ETGVTQSPTHLIKTRGQQVTLRCSSQSGHNTVSWYQQALGQGPQFIFQYYREEENGRGNFPPRFSGLQFPNYSSELNVNALELDDSALYLCASSLANSQETQYFGPGTRLLVL.

This clone was detected only once. The chain links TRBV5-1 to TRBJ1-1, with TRBD1 identical over 8 bases. Germline V gene lookup returns CDR1 SGHRS and CDR2 YFSETQ. The CDR3 is made up of 15 amino acids. The V and J ends lost 3 bases and 4 bases, in that order; junction bases with no gene match: 8. CDR3 sequence reads: CASSSSGQGGTEAFF. The CDR3 coding sequence is TGCGCCAGCAGCTCCTCTGGACAGGGCGGCACTGAAGCTTTCTTT.

V and J are TRBV6-5 and TRBJ2-5, with 10 bases identical to TRBD2. Looked up from germline, CDR1 is MNHEY and CDR2 is SVGAGI. After removal of 7 bases from V and 3 bases from J, the junction contained 8 bases not matched to a gene. The length of the CDR3 is 15 residues. In DNA, the CDR3 is TGTGCCAGCACCCGTACTAGCGGGGTCGAAGAGACCCAGTACTTC. Translation: CASTRTSGVEETQYF.

This sequence joins TRBV2 and TRBJ2-1, with 10 bases fitting TRBD2. This CDR3 region has 15 residues. Germline CDR1 reads SNHLY; CDR2 reads FYNNEI. Trimming removed 6 bases from V and 5 bases from J; junction bases left unmatched: 7. CDR3 residues: CASSGLAGAHNEQFF. DNA of the CDR3: TGTGCCAGCAGCGGGCTAGCGGGAGCGCACAATGAGCAGTTCTTC.

The genes are TRBV2 and TRBJ2-7; 12 positions agree with TRBD1. With V trimmed by 6 bases and J by 3 bases, 3 bases remained unmatched. Per the germline V gene, CDR1 is SNHLY and CDR2 is FYNNEI. This CDR3 region has 14 residues. The CDR3 coding sequence is TGTGCCAGCAGCGGGACAGGGGGCCTCTACGAGCAGTACTTC. Amino acid sequence: CASSGTGGLYEQYF.

This clone was observed once. The chain is built from TRBV7-8 and TRBJ2-6; 9 bases align to TRBD1. Germline CDR1 reads SGHVS; CDR2 reads FQNEAQ. The CDR3 length is 16 residues. J lost 4 bases, V lost 5 bases, and 6 bases had no gene match. This chain's CDR3 is CASSRTGVAGANVLTF. CDR3 coding DNA: TGTGCCAGCAGCCGGACAGGGGTGGCCGGGGCCAACGTCCTGACTTTC. The whole variable domain, filled in from reference TRBV7-8 and TRBJ2-6, reads GAGVSQSPRYKVAKRGQDVALRCDPISGHVSLFWYQQALGQGPEFLTYFQNEAQLDKSGLPSDRFFAERPEGSVSTLKIQRTQQEDSAVYLCASSRTGVAGANVLTFGAGSRLTVL.